The source of this T cell receptor beta chain is a study of cytomegalovirus exposure and HLA in healthy donors. The V gene's germline CDR1 is MGHDK and CDR2 SYGVNS. The CDR3 loop spans 16 amino acids. The J segment lost 0 bases and the V segment lost 7 bases, leaving 9 bases of the junction unmatched. Regarding this clone: Its antigen remains unknown.

Findings of the study overall: Later analysis indicated greater clonal expansion among HLA-associated TCR beta chains than among equally common other chains.

13 Jbeta primers and 60 Vbeta primers were used for the PCR. Produced via immunoSEQ multiplex PCR; TCRdb's table is partial and in-frame only. This table has about 120,000 clones, roughly 80% appearing once. Donors showed nominal health when sampled, although they likely had unrecorded immune exposures. The rearrangement joins TRBV25-1 to TRBJ2-7; the match to TRBD2 covers 10 bases. The receptor was derived from a female donor in good health and CMV-seronegative. Sequenced sample: PBMCs. The CDR3 loop reads CASTPSGGRRSYEQYF. In DNA, the CDR3 is TGTGCCAGCACACCTAGCGGGGGAAGACGCTCCTACGAGCAGTACTTC.